Listed here are 15 T cell receptor beta chains from one sample, sequenced in a study of blood T cell repertoires in COVID-19. The repertoire was sequenced with immunoSEQ multiplex PCR; TCRdb's copy has only in-frame clones and lacks some. The repertoire consists of roughly 330,000 clones, with approximately 88% occurring once and the leading ten covering roughly 6.5%. Material: peripheral blood. All receptors derive from a young man who had recovered from COVID-19.

This clone was recorded once. V and J are TRBV10-3 and TRBJ1-3; TRBD1 might be the D (6 bases). The CDR3 has 19 amino acids. CDR1 and CDR2 (germline): ENHRY, SYGVKD. With 3 bases removed from V and 5 bases from J, the gap between germline ends came to 26 bases. The CDR3 nucleotides read TGTGCCATCAGTGATTCCCTGACACATGCCTTGGACAGAAGAAACACCATATATTTT. Translating it yields CAISDSLTHALDRRNTIYF.

This rearrangement joins TRBV12-2 to TRBJ1-6; no DNA check was done on the table's D call, TRBD1. TRBV12-2 is tagged as a pseudogene. CDR3 length: 17 amino acids. The chain's CDR3 is CASRTRAGKMNNSPLHF. Written as DNA, the CDR3 is TGTGCAAGTCGCACCCGGGCAGGGAAAATGAATAATTCACCCCTCCACTTT.

The chain recombines TRBV11-2 with TRBJ2-1; 8 bases fit TRBD2. The germline gives CDR1 SGHAT, CDR2 FQNNGV. The CDR3 sequence is 16 residues long. With 3 bases clipped from V and 0 bases from J, the junction kept 4 bases outside the gene matches. CDR3 residues: CASSFLSGSSYNEQFF. The CDR3 DNA sequence: TGTGCCAGCAGCTTCCTAAGCGGGAGCTCCTACAATGAGCAGTTCTTC.

This rearrangement joins TRBV7-6 to TRBJ1-2, with 9 bases fitting TRBD1. This CDR3 is built from 16 residues. Trimming took 5 bases from V and 5 from J; bases not matched to a gene: 12. The germline V gene has CDR1 SGHVS and CDR2 FNYEAQ. CDR3 sequence reads: CASSPLHSGTGYGYTF. The CDR3 DNA follows: TGTGCCAGCAGCCCACTCCACTCCGGGACAGGGTATGGCTACACCTTC.

This chain links TRBV5-1 with TRBJ2-7; a possible D gene is TRBD1 (6 bases). The V end was cut by 0 bases, the J end by 2 bases, with 9 bases between. CDR3 length equals 14 residues. Germline loops: CDR1 SGHRS, CDR2 YFSETQ. The CDR3 DNA reads TGCGCCAGCAGCTTGGGTGGGGACACCTACGAGCAGTACTTC. It encodes CASSLGGDTYEQYF.

The chain links TRBV5-4 to TRBJ2-3; 7 nucleotides line up with TRBD1. CDR3 length equals 15 residues. Germline trimming cut 0 bases from V and 5 bases from J; bases unmatched to any gene: 6. CDR1 and CDR2 from the germline V gene are SGHNT and YYREEE (reference sequence). DNA of the CDR3: TGTGCCAGCAGCTTGGAAAGGGGGCATGTAGATACGCAGTATTTT. It is translated as CASSLERGHVDTQYF.

This sequence joins TRBV5-5 and TRBJ2-1, with 7 bases aligning to TRBD1. The germline CDR1 and CDR2 sequences are SGHKS and YYEKEE (reference sequence). The CDR3 is 14 residues long. The V segment lost 0 bases and the J segment 3 bases; nucleotides outside the gene matches: 0. The DNA for the CDR3 is TGTGCCAGCAGCTTGGGACAGGGCTACAATGAGCAGTTCTTC. This translates into CASSLGQGYNEQFF.

V and J are TRBV27 and TRBJ1-2; 9 bases are a match to TRBD1. Germline values: CDR1 MNHEY, CDR2 SMNVEV (reference sequence). The CDR3 has 14 amino acids. V was clipped by 3 bases and J by 8 bases; unmatched bases: 7. Here the CDR3 DNA reads TGTGCCAGCAGTTTGGCCGACAGGGGGGGAGGCTACACCTTC. Translation gives CASSLADRGGGYTF.

The V gene is TRBV27, the J gene TRBJ1-1; D remains ambiguous. V lost 5 bases and J lost 0, with 16 bases in between. The CDR3 contains 16 residues. The germline gives CDR1 MNHEY, CDR2 SMNVEV (reference sequence). This CDR3 reads CASSPSGAGLNTEAFF. DNA of the CDR3: TGTGCCAGCAGTCCCTCGGGTGCGGGTTTGAACACTGAAGCTTTCTTT.

The genes are TRBV7-9 and TRBJ1-2; D possibly corresponds to TRBD1 (6 bases). The germline gives CDR1 SEHNR, CDR2 FQNEAQ (reference sequence). There are 14 residues in the CDR3. Trimming shortened V by 7 bases and J by 3 bases, and 15 bases separated the two germline ends. The DNA for the CDR3 is TGTGCCAGCATGGGAGCAGGGGAATACTATGGCTACACCTTC. Encoded protein: CASMGAGEYYGYTF.

The chain is built from TRBV2 and TRBJ1-1, with D possibly matching TRBD1 (6 bases). The CDR3 extends over 14 amino acids. V was cut by 5 bases and J by 0 bases, with 10 bases left in between. Per the germline V gene, CDR1 is SNHLY and CDR2 is FYNNEI. This CDR3 reads CASSSQGMNTEAFF. The CDR3 DNA reads as TGTGCCAGCAGTTCCCAGGGGATGAACACTGAAGCTTTCTTT.

V usage is TRBV21-1 and J usage is TRBJ1-1; TRBD1, the table's D call, lacks a check against the DNA. TRBV21-1 is a documented pseudogene. This CDR3 is 13 amino acids long. The CDR3 region is CASSKAPDRAAFF. The DNA for the CDR3 is TGTGCCAGCAGCAAAGCGCCAGACAGGGCAGCTTTCTTT.

The chain has TRBV11-2 and TRBJ2-1; the match to TRBD2 covers 13 bases. V lost 1 base and J lost 8; bases outside the gene matches: 2. CDR3 size: 15 residues. The germline CDR1 and CDR2 sequences are SGHAT and FQNNGV. CDR3: CASSLGGLAGYEQFF. CDR3 bases: TGTGCCAGCAGCTTAGGGGGACTAGCGGGATATGAGCAGTTCTTC.

This chain uses TRBV28 with TRBJ2-7, with D perhaps matching TRBD1 (5 bases). V was shortened by 3 bases and J by 2 bases, with 14 bases between the two germline ends. This CDR3 region has 15 residues. Germline assignment: CDR1 MDHEN and CDR2 SYDVKM. The CDR3 here is CASSFSDTAPYEQYF. The CDR3 DNA is TGTGCCAGCAGTTTCTCGGACACCGCACCCTACGAGCAGTACTTC.

The J gene is TRBJ2-7, the V gene TRBV27, with 9 bases fitting TRBD1. Germline trimming cut 8 bases from V and 4 bases from J; bases unmatched to any gene: 12. The CDR3 has 15 residues. Germline CDR1 MNHEY, CDR2 SMNVEV (reference sequence). CDR3 region: CASGPGDRALYEQYF. The CDR3 DNA reads as TGTGCCAGCGGCCCCGGGGACAGGGCCCTGTACGAGCAGTACTTC.